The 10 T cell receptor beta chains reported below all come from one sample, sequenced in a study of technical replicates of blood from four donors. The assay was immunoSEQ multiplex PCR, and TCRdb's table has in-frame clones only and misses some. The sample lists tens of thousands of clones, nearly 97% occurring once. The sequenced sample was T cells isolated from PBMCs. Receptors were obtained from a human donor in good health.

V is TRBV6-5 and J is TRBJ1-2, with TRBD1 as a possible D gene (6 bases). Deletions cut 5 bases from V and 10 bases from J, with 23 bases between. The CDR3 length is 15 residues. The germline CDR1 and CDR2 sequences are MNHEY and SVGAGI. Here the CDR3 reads CASSLLPAGATSYTF. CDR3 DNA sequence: TGTGCCAGCAGTCTCCTCCCGGCAGGGGCGACATCCTACACCTTC.

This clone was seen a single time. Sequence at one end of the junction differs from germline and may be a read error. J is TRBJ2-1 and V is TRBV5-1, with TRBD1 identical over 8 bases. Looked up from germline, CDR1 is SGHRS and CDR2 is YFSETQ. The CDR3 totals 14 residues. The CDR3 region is CASTLGDRSNEQFF. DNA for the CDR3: TGCGCCAGCACCTTGGGGGACAGGTCAAATGAGCAGTTCTTC.

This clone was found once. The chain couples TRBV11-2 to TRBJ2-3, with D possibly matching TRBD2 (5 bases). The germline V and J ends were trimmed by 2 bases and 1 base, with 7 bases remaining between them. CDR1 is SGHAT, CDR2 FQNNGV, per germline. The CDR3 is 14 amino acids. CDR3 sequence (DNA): TGTGCCAGCAGCTTAATGGGAGGCACAGATACGCAGTATTTT. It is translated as CASSLMGGTDTQYF.

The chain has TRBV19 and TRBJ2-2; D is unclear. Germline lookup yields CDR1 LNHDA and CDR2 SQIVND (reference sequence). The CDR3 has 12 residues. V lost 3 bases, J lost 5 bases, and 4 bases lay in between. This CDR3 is CASSMLTGELFF. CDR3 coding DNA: TGTGCCAGTAGTATGTTAACCGGGGAGCTGTTTTTT.

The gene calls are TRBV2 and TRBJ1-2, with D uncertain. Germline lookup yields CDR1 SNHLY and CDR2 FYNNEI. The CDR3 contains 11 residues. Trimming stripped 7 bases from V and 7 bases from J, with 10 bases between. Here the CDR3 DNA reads TGTGCCAGCACGGTCGGGTTTGGCTACACCTTC. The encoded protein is CASTVGFGYTF. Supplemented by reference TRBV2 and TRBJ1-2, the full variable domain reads EPEVTQTPSHQVTQMGQEVILRCVPISNHLYFYWYRQILGQKVEFLVSFYNNEISEKSEIFDDQFSVERPDGSNFTLKIRSTKLEDSAMYFCASTVGFGYTFGSGTRLTVV.

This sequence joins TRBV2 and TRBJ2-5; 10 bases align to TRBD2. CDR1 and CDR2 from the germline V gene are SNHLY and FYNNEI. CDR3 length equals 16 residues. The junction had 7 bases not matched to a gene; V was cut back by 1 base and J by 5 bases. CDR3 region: CASSEVSGRAPETQYF. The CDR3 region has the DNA TGTGCCAGCAGTGAAGTGAGCGGGAGGGCGCCCGAGACCCAGTACTTC. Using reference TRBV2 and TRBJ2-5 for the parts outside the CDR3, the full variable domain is EPEVTQTPSHQVTQMGQEVILRCVPISNHLYFYWYRQILGQKVEFLVSFYNNEISEKSEIFDDQFSVERPDGSNFTLKIRSTKLEDSAMYFCASSEVSGRAPETQYFGPGTRLLVL.

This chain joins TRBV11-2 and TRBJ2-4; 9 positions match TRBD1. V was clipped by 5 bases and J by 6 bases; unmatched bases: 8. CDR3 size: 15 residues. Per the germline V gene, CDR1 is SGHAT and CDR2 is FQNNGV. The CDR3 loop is CASSRRDRELNIQYF. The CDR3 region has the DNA TGTGCCAGCAGCCGTAGGGACAGGGAATTAAACATTCAGTACTTC.

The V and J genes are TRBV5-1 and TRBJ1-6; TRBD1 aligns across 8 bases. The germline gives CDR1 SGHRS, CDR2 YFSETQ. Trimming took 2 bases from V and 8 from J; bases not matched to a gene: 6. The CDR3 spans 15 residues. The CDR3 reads CASSFGDRKDSPLHF. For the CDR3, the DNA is TGCGCCAGCAGCTTTGGGGACAGGAAGGATTCACCCCTCCACTTT. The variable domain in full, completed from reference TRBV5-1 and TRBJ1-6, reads KAGVTQTPRYLIKTRGQQVTLSCSPISGHRSVSWYQQTPGQGLQFLFEYFSETQRNKGNFPGRFSGRQFSNSRSEMNVSTLELGDSALYLCASSFGDRKDSPLHFGNGTRLTVT.

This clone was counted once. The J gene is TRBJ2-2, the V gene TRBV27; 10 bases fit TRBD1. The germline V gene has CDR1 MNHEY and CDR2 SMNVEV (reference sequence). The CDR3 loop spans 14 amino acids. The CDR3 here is CASSGTGVLGELFF. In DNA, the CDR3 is TGTGCTTCCTCCGGGACAGGGGTCCTCGGGGAGCTGTTTTTT.

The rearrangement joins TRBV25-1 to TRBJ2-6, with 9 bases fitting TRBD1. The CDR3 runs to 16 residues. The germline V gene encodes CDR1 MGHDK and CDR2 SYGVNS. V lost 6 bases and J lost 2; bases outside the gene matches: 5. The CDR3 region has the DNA TGTGCCAGCAGGGGGACAGGGAGGACTGGGGCCAACGTCCTGACTTTC. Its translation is CASRGTGRTGANVLTF. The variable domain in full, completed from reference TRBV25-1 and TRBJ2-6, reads EADIYQTPRYLVIGTGKKITLECSQTMGHDKMYWYQQDPGMELHLIHYSYGVNSTEKGDLSSESTVSRIRTEHFPLTLESARPSHTSQYLCASRGTGRTGANVLTFGAGSRLTVL.